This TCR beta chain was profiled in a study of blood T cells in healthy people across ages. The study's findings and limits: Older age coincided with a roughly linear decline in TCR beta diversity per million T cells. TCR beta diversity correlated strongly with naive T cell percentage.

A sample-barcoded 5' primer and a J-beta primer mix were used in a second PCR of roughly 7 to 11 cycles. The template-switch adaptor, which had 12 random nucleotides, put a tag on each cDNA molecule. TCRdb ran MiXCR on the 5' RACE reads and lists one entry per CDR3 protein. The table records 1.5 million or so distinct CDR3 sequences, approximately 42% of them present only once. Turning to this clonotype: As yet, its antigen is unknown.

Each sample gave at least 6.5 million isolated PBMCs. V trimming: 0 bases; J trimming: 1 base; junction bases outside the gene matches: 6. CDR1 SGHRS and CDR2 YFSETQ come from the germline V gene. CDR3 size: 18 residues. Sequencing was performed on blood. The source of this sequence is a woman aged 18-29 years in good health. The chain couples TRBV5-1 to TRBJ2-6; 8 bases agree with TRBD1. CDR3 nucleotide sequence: TGCGCCAGCAGCTTGGAGGCAGGGGGCGCGTCTGGGGCCAACGTCCTGACTTTC. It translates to CASSLEAGGASGANVLTF.